A selection of T cell receptor beta chains follows, all from one sample in a study of blood T cell repertoires in COVID-19. Only in-frame clones appear in the TCRdb table, and some are missing; sequencing was by immunoSEQ multiplex PCR. The table lists 230,000 or so clones, about 88% of them singletons. The specimen sequenced was PBMCs or T cells enriched from blood (not recorded which). Receptor source: a woman in her 30s who had recovered from COVID-19. CDR3s include the opening cysteine and the closing phenylalanine or tryptophan. Fields, in order: V gene, D gene, J gene, clone size, CDR3 DNA, CDR3 protein. The D gene is left open where the match is weak. The listing skips clone size in some rows; elsewhere it reads once, few, many or a size class.

V gene: TRBV9; D gene: TRBD2; J gene: TRBJ2-1; clone size: once; CDR3 DNA: TGTGCCAGCAGCGTAGTGGGCGCGGGGGAAATTGCTGAGCAGTTCTTC; CDR3 protein: CASSVVGAGEIAEQFF
V gene: TRBV4-2; D gene: -; J gene: TRBJ1-6; clone size: -; CDR3 DNA: TGTGCCAGCAGCTTGACAGGAAACCGTAATTCACCCCTCCACTTT; CDR3 protein: CASSLTGNRNSPLHF
V gene: TRBV7-8; D gene: TRBD1; J gene: TRBJ1-5; clone size: -; CDR3 DNA: TGTGCCAGCAGCCAAACTCCAGGGGGCAATAATCAGCCCCAGCATTTT; CDR3 protein: CASSQTPGGNNQPQHF
V gene: TRBV4-3; D gene: -; J gene: TRBJ1-1; clone size: -; CDR3 DNA: TGCGCCAGCAGCCAAGATGTAACAGGCGATAACACTGAAGCTTTCTTT; CDR3 protein: CASSQDVTGDNTEAFF
V gene: TRBV6-5; D gene: TRBD1; J gene: TRBJ1-2; clone size: -; CDR3 DNA: TGTGCCAGCAGCGACAGGGGCGATGGCTACACCTTC; CDR3 protein: CASSDRGDGYTF
V gene: TRBV4-3; D gene: -; J gene: TRBJ1-2; clone size: few; CDR3 DNA: TGCGCCAGCAGCCAGGGCGGGGTAGGCTCTTATGGCTACACCTTC; CDR3 protein: CASSQGGVGSYGYTF
V gene: TRBV9; D gene: TRBD1; J gene: TRBJ1-5; clone size: -; CDR3 DNA: TGTGCCAGCAGCGCTCCGGGGACAGTAGATCAGCCCCAGCATTTT; CDR3 protein: CASSAPGTVDQPQHF
V gene: TRBV19; D gene: -; J gene: TRBJ1-5; clone size: -; CDR3 DNA: TGTGCCAGTAGTCGGGGGGTATCGGGTCAGCCCCAGCATTTT; CDR3 protein: CASSRGVSGQPQHF
V gene: TRBV19; D gene: -; J gene: TRBJ1-1; clone size: -; CDR3 DNA: TGTGCCAGTAGTATTGTGGTGCAGGGGAGCACTGAAGCTTTCTTT; CDR3 protein: CASSIVVQGSTEAFF
V gene: TRBV7-2; D gene: TRBD1; J gene: TRBJ1-6; clone size: -; CDR3 DNA: TGTGCCAGCAGCTTAGAGACAGGGCCCTATAATTCACCCCTCCACTTT; CDR3 protein: CASSLETGPYNSPLHF
V gene: TRBV5-1; D gene: -; J gene: TRBJ1-3; clone size: few; CDR3 DNA: TGCGCCAGCAGCTTGGGGACAACTGGAAACACCATATATTTT; CDR3 protein: CASSLGTTGNTIYF
V gene: TRBV5-4; D gene: -; J gene: TRBJ1-1; clone size: few; CDR3 DNA: TGTGCCAGCAGCACCAACCCGCTACGGACTGAAGAAGCTTTCTTT; CDR3 protein: CASSTNPLRTEEAFF
V gene: TRBV2; D gene: -; J gene: TRBJ1-2; clone size: -; CDR3 DNA: TGTGCCAGCAGGGAACCGTGGAGCTATGGCTACACCTTC; CDR3 protein: CASREPWSYGYTF
V gene: TRBV7-9; D gene: TRBD1; J gene: TRBJ2-1; clone size: -; CDR3 DNA: TGTGCCAGCAGCTTAGTGGCGGGACAGGGGGGCTACAATGAGCAGTTCTTC; CDR3 protein: CASSLVAGQGGYNEQFF
V gene: TRBV15; D gene: -; J gene: TRBJ2-7; clone size: -; CDR3 DNA: TGTGCCACCAGCAGAGACTACTTACAGGGCTACGAGCAGTACTTC; CDR3 protein: CATSRDYLQGYEQYF
V gene: TRBV4-2; D gene: TRBD1; J gene: TRBJ1-2; clone size: -; CDR3 DNA: TGTGCCAGCAGCCAAGATACAGGGGACTATGGCTACACCTTC; CDR3 protein: CASSQDTGDYGYTF
V gene: TRBV29-1; D gene: TRBD1; J gene: TRBJ2-7; clone size: -; CDR3 DNA: TGCAGCGTTGGACCCAGGGGGCAGGGGGAGCAGTACTTC; CDR3 protein: CSVGPRGQGEQYF
V gene: TRBV9; D gene: TRBD1; J gene: TRBJ1-6; clone size: once; CDR3 DNA: TGTGCCAGCAGCGCGGGACAGGGAGACTCACCCCTCCACTTT; CDR3 protein: CASSAGQGDSPLHF
V gene: TRBV4-2; D gene: -; J gene: TRBJ2-7; clone size: -; CDR3 DNA: TGTGCCAGCAGCCAAGATAGTACAGACTCCTACGAGCAGTACTTC; CDR3 protein: CASSQDSTDSYEQYF
V gene: TRBV27; D gene: -; J gene: TRBJ1-6; clone size: -; CDR3 DNA: TGTGCCAGCAGTTCCAGGGTGTACAATAATTCACCCCTCCACTTT; CDR3 protein: CASSSRVYNNSPLHF
V gene: TRBV11-2; D gene: -; J gene: TRBJ2-1; clone size: -; CDR3 DNA: TGTGCCAGCAGCTTAGATCCGGTGAGCTCCTACAATGAGCAGTTCTTC; CDR3 protein: CASSLDPVSSYNEQFF
V gene: TRBV11-2; D gene: -; J gene: TRBJ2-2; clone size: -; CDR3 DNA: TGTGCCAGCAGCTTAGTTTTCAGACTACAGAACACCGGGGAGCTGTTTTTT; CDR3 protein: CASSLVFRLQNTGELFF
V gene: TRBV6-5; D gene: -; J gene: TRBJ1-1; clone size: few; CDR3 DNA: TGTGCCAGCAGTCAATATCGGGGGGGTAGGGAAGCTTTCTTT; CDR3 protein: CASSQYRGGREAFF
V gene: TRBV19; D gene: TRBD1; J gene: TRBJ1-5; clone size: -; CDR3 DNA: TGTGCCAGTAGTACGACAGGGAGCGATCAGCCCCAGCATTTT; CDR3 protein: CASSTTGSDQPQHF
V gene: TRBV4-1; D gene: TRBD2; J gene: TRBJ2-5; clone size: -; CDR3 DNA: TGCGCCAGCAGCCAAGAGTCTAGCGGGGCAGAGACCCAGTACTTC; CDR3 protein: CASSQESSGAETQYF
V gene: TRBV14; D gene: TRBD1; J gene: TRBJ1-3; clone size: -; CDR3 DNA: TGTGCCAGCAGCCAGGACGGACAGGACGGAAACACCATATATTTT; CDR3 protein: CASSQDGQDGNTIYF
V gene: TRBV3-1/TRBV3-2; D gene: -; J gene: TRBJ1-3; clone size: -; CDR3 DNA: TGTGCCAGCAGCCAGGGACTAGGTAGCTCTGGAAACACCATATATTTT; CDR3 protein: CASSQGLGSSGNTIYF
V gene: TRBV10-3; D gene: TRBD1; J gene: TRBJ1-3; clone size: -; CDR3 DNA: TGTGCCATCAGTGGAGGACAGGACGGGAACACCATATATTTT; CDR3 protein: CAISGGQDGNTIYF
V gene: TRBV7-9; D gene: TRBD1; J gene: TRBJ2-1; clone size: -; CDR3 DNA: TGTGCCAGCAGCCCAACCACCGGGACAGAAAAAAATGAGCAGTTCTTC; CDR3 protein: CASSPTTGTEKNEQFF
V gene: TRBV5-1; D gene: TRBD1; J gene: TRBJ1-6; clone size: -; CDR3 DNA: TGCGCCAGCAGTGGGGACAGGGGGAATTCACCCCTCCACTTT; CDR3 protein: CASSGDRGNSPLHF
V gene: TRBV7-6; D gene: TRBD2; J gene: TRBJ2-7; clone size: -; CDR3 DNA: TGTGCCAGCAGCCCCTCGCGGAGCGGGGGGTCCTACGAGCAGTACTTC; CDR3 protein: CASSPSRSGGSYEQYF
V gene: TRBV3-1/TRBV3-2; D gene: TRBD2; J gene: TRBJ2-7; clone size: -; CDR3 DNA: TGTGCCAGCAGCCAAGGGGGGACTATCCACGAGCAGTACTTC; CDR3 protein: CASSQGGTIHEQYF
V gene: TRBV10-3; D gene: -; J gene: TRBJ2-2; clone size: once; CDR3 DNA: TGTGCCATCAGTGACCGAAACAGGGACACCGGGGAGCTGTTTTTT; CDR3 protein: CAISDRNRDTGELFF
V gene: TRBV6-2/TRBV6-3; D gene: TRBD2; J gene: TRBJ2-5; clone size: once; CDR3 DNA: TGTGCCAGCAGTACAACTAGCGGTCAAGAGACCCAGTACTTC; CDR3 protein: CASSTTSGQETQYF
V gene: TRBV23-1; D gene: -; J gene: TRBJ1-1; clone size: -; CDR3 DNA: TGCGCCAGGGGAGGGGGGACCACTGAAGCTTTCTTT; CDR3 protein: CARGGGTTEAFF
V gene: TRBV5-1; D gene: -; J gene: TRBJ2-5; clone size: -; CDR3 DNA: TGCGCCAGCAGCATATCCCAAGAGACCCAGTACTTC; CDR3 protein: CASSISQETQYF
V gene: TRBV4-1; D gene: -; J gene: TRBJ2-1; clone size: -; CDR3 DNA: TGCGCCAGCAGCCAAGATCCAGAAAGCGGCAATGAGCAGTTCTTC; CDR3 protein: CASSQDPESGNEQFF
V gene: TRBV4-3; D gene: -; J gene: TRBJ2-3; clone size: -; CDR3 DNA: TGCGCCAGCAGCCAAGGGAGGGGAAGCGCAGATACGCAGTATTTT; CDR3 protein: CASSQGRGSADTQYF
V gene: TRBV29-1; D gene: TRBD1; J gene: TRBJ2-2; clone size: -; CDR3 DNA: TGCAGCGTTGAGGAACAGGGGGCAGGGACCGGGGAGCTGTTTTTT; CDR3 protein: CSVEEQGAGTGELFF
V gene: TRBV9; D gene: TRBD1; J gene: TRBJ1-6; clone size: -; CDR3 DNA: TGTGCCAGCAGCGGGACAGGCTATAATTCACCCCTCCACTTT; CDR3 protein: CASSGTGYNSPLHF
V gene: TRBV7-9; D gene: TRBD1; J gene: TRBJ1-2; clone size: -; CDR3 DNA: TGTGCCAGCAGCTTAGCGCTGGGGACAGGGGGCTCTAACTATGGCTACACCTTC; CDR3 protein: CASSLALGTGGSNYGYTF
V gene: TRBV7-3; D gene: -; J gene: TRBJ2-2; clone size: -; CDR3 DNA: TGTGCCAGCAGCTCACAGGGCAATGCGAACACCGGGGAGCTGTTTTTT; CDR3 protein: CASSSQGNANTGELFF
V gene: TRBV7-8; D gene: TRBD2; J gene: TRBJ2-3; clone size: -; CDR3 DNA: TGTGCCAGCAGCTTAGGCCTAGCGGTGTTCACAGATACGCAGTATTTT; CDR3 protein: CASSLGLAVFTDTQYF
V gene: TRBV19; D gene: TRBD1; J gene: TRBJ1-3; clone size: -; CDR3 DNA: TGTGCCAGTAGGAAAGGGGGCGCATCCTCCTACTCTGGAAACACCATATATTTT; CDR3 protein: CASRKGGASSYSGNTIYF